Below are 10 T cell receptor beta chains sequenced from a single sample in a study of T cell changes during pregnancy in multiple sclerosis. Sequenced by immunoSEQ multiplex PCR; TCRdb stores in-frame clones only, minus some. The data contain around 39,000 clones, approximately 88% of them seen just once; the ten biggest clones take up 0.9% to 1.5%. Material: CD4+ T cells from peripheral blood mononuclear cells, obtained before pregnancy. These receptors came from a female donor with multiple sclerosis, enrolled in a pregnancy study.

This clone occurred a few times. The V call is TRBV4-2, the J call TRBJ2-1; D is perhaps TRBD1 (5 bases). The germline V gene encodes CDR1 LGHNA and CDR2 YNFKEQ. The CDR3 sequence is 15 residues long. Between the trimmed V and J ends, which lost 1 base and 12 bases, there was a span of 19 bases. In nucleotides, the CDR3 is TGTGCCAGCAGCCAAGGAAGGGGCCCGGAGAGTGTGCAGTTCTTC. It encodes CASSQGRGPESVQFF.

This clone showed up just once. CDR3 in DNA: TGTGCCAGCAGCGAGCAGGCGGGAGGCCCATCCTACAATGAGCAGTTCTTC. Translated: CASSEQAGGPSYNEQFF. The chain joins TRBV7-6 to TRBJ2-1; TRBD2 matches at 8 bases. The CDR3 covers 17 residues. With V trimmed by 5 bases and J by 1 base, 10 bases remained unmatched. CDR1 and CDR2 from the germline V gene are SGHVS and FNYEAQ.

The chain couples TRBV2 to TRBJ2-7; 10 bases match TRBD2. V dropped 1 base and J dropped 5; count of bases not matched to a gene: 8. This CDR3 contains 16 residues. CDR1 and CDR2 from the germline V gene are SNHLY and FYNNEI. CDR3 in amino acids: CASSEGLAGDSDEQYF. The CDR3 coding sequence is TGTGCCAGCAGTGAAGGTCTAGCGGGAGATTCGGACGAGCAGTACTTC.

Written as DNA, the CDR3 is TGTGCCAGCAGTTCAACCCTCGTGGAGCTGAACACTGAAGCTTTCTTT. This sequence encodes CASSSTLVELNTEAFF. This chain uses TRBV28 with TRBJ1-1; D unclear. V lost 4 bases and J lost 0, with 15 bases in between. CDR1 MDHEN and CDR2 SYDVKM come from the germline V gene. The CDR3 loop spans 16 amino acids.

CDR3 bases: TGTGCCAGCAGCCAGGGACTAGCAGAAGGCACAGATACGCAGTATTTT. The encoded protein is CASSQGLAEGTDTQYF. The J gene is TRBJ2-3, the V gene TRBV7-8; 9 nucleotides line up with TRBD2. CDR1 and CDR2 from the germline V gene are SGHVS and FQNEAQ. With V trimmed by 5 bases and J by 1 base, 7 bases remained unmatched. The CDR3 sequence is 16 residues long.

In its sample, this clone ranks as medium-sized. The chain joins TRBV7-2 to TRBJ1-2; weak D call: TRBD1 (5 bases). Trimming cost V 2 bases and J 3 bases, with 10 bases left between them. CDR1 is SGHTA and CDR2 is FQGNSA in the germline V gene. The CDR3 contains 14 residues. For the CDR3, the DNA is TGTGCCAGCAGCTTACAGGGATCAGACTATGGCTACACCTTC. Encoded protein: CASSLQGSDYGYTF.

The chain carries TRBV5-1 and TRBJ2-1; 9 bases are a match to TRBD2. V shed 3 bases and J 2 bases; nucleotides not matched to a gene: 6. The germline gives CDR1 SGHRS, CDR2 YFSETQ. CDR3 length: 16 residues. This CDR3 is CASSSLAGRAYNEQFF. CDR3 bases: TGCGCCAGCAGCTCCCTAGCGGGAAGAGCCTACAATGAGCAGTTCTTC.

The rearrangement links TRBV30 to TRBJ1-1; D unclear. V lost 3 bases and J lost 10, with 9 bases in between. Germline CDR1 reads GTSNPN; CDR2 reads SVGIG (reference sequence). The CDR3 covers 10 residues. Written as DNA, the CDR3 is TGTGCCTGGAGGCGTACAGCAGCTTTCTTT. Translated: CAWRRTAAFF.

This clone was counted between two and nine times. The J gene is TRBJ1-2, the V gene TRBV5-6; D is ambiguous. The germline V gene has CDR1 SGHDT and CDR2 YYEEEE. V was cut by 0 bases and J by 8 bases, with 14 bases left in between. The CDR3 is made up of 14 amino acids. As DNA, the CDR3 is TGTGCCAGCAGCTTGGAGATGGGAGGGAGAGGCTACACCTTC. Amino acids: CASSLEMGGRGYTF. Filled out from reference TRBV5-6 and TRBJ1-2, the complete variable domain reads DAGVTQSPTHLIKTRGQQVTLRCSPKSGHDTVSWYQQALGQGPQFIFQYYEEEERQRGNFPDRFSGHQFPNYSSELNVNALLLGDSALYLCASSLEMGGRGYTFGSGTRLTVV.

The J gene is TRBJ2-3, the V gene TRBV6-5; D might be TRBD1 (6 bases). Per germline, CDR1 MNHEY and CDR2 SVGAGI. The CDR3 is made up of 11 amino acids. Trimming removed 10 bases at V and 6 bases at J, with 11 bases between. The CDR3 bases are TGTGCCACGGGGACACCGGATACGCAGTATTTT. Residues: CATGTPDTQYF.